The next 28 T cell receptor beta chains were all read from a single sample in a study of shared clonotypes between healthy human individuals. Naive CD8 cells were CD45RO-negative, positively selected for CCR7, excluding terminally differentiated effector memory CD45RA+ cells. Here immunoSEQ multiplex PCR was the method, and the copy in TCRdb shows in-frame clones only, minus some. Of millions of clones detected, approximately 94% appear once; the ten largest clones hold roughly 1.7%. The material sequenced was naive CD8+ T cells from PBMCs. These receptors were obtained from a man aged 18 to 29 in good health. Some clones in this sample may be carry-over from other donors' samples.

This rearrangement joins TRBV9 to TRBJ2-2, with 8 bases fitting TRBD1. The CDR3 spans 15 residues. Trimming removed 0 bases from V and 5 bases from J; junction bases left unmatched: 3. CDR1 and CDR2 (germline): SGDLS, YYNGEE. The CDR3 is CASSVATGGTGELFF. The CDR3 DNA reads TGTGCCAGCAGCGTAGCTACAGGGGGTACCGGGGAGCTGTTTTTT.

The rearrangement links TRBV7-6 to TRBJ2-7; 13 bases agree with TRBD2. V trimming: 7 bases; J trimming: 6 bases; junction bases outside the gene matches: 9. The length of the CDR3 is 15 residues. CDR1 and CDR2 from the germline V gene are SGHVS and FNYEAQ. The CDR3 protein is CASTALRLAGGEQYF. Here the CDR3 DNA reads TGTGCCAGCACCGCCCTTCGACTAGCGGGAGGCGAGCAGTACTTC.

There are a few counts of this clone. V is TRBV6-5 and J is TRBJ1-1; TRBD1 matches 11 bases. This CDR3 has 15 residues. V lost 5 bases, J lost 5 bases, and 7 bases stayed unmatched. Germline CDR1 MNHEY, CDR2 SVGAGI. Here the CDR3 reads CASSPTGQGDTEAFF. The CDR3 DNA is TGTGCCAGCAGTCCGACGGGACAGGGGGATACTGAAGCTTTCTTT.

The genes are TRBV7-3 and TRBJ2-3; 7 nucleotides align to TRBD2. The CDR3 covers 15 residues. V was pared by 5 bases and J by 4 bases, with 9 bases of the junction left unmatched. Germline lookup yields CDR1 SGHTA and CDR2 FQGTGA. CDR3 sequence (DNA): TGTGCCAGCAGCCCCCAGGGAGGACTAGCAGATACGCAGTATTTT. Its translation: CASSPQGGLADTQYF.

In its sample, this clone was seen once. V is TRBV6-1 and J is TRBJ2-7; 8 nucleotides agree with TRBD1. Trimming took 2 bases from V and 3 from J; bases not matched to a gene: 6. Germline CDR1 and CDR2: MNHNS and SASEGT. This CDR3 is 15 amino acids long. In DNA form, the CDR3 reads TGTGCCAGCAGTGAAACCAGGGGGCCCTTCTACGAGCAGTACTTC. The encoded protein is CASSETRGPFYEQYF.

This chain uses TRBV6-1 with TRBJ2-7; TRBD1 matches at 12 bases. The CDR3 consists of 16 residues. Germline lookup yields CDR1 MNHNS and CDR2 SASEGT. Trimming at V came to 3 bases and at J to 6 bases, leaving 9 bases not matched to a gene. The CDR3 spells CASSEGRGTGGLEQYF. In DNA, the CDR3 is TGTGCCAGCAGTGAGGGTAGGGGGACAGGGGGCCTCGAGCAGTACTTC.

The V gene is TRBV15, the J gene TRBJ2-7, with D possibly being TRBD1 or TRBD2 (5 bases each). The CDR3 sequence is 13 residues long. The germline V gene has CDR1 LNHNV and CDR2 YYDKDF (reference sequence). Trimming removed 5 bases at V and 7 bases at J, with 15 bases between. In DNA form, the CDR3 reads TGTGCCACCAGCGAGGGCAGGGCTCGGGAGCAGTACTTC. This gives the protein CATSEGRAREQYF.

This clone was counted only a few times. V and J are TRBV9 and TRBJ1-5; D possibly corresponds to TRBD1 (5 bases). Per germline, CDR1 SGDLS and CDR2 YYNGEE. The germline V and J ends were trimmed by 8 bases and 0 bases, with 12 bases remaining between them. This CDR3 is 14 amino acids long. The CDR3 region has the DNA TGTGCCAGTTTTGGGGCGAATAGCAATCAGCCCCAGCATTTT. Protein: CASFGANSNQPQHF. The whole variable domain, filled in from reference TRBV9 and TRBJ1-5, reads DSGVTQTPKHLITATGQRVTLRCSPRSGDLSVYWYQQSLDQGLQFLIQYYNGEERAKGNILERFSAQQFPDLHSELNLSSLELGDSALYFCASFGANSNQPQHFGDGTRLSIL.

The CDR3 DNA follows: TGTGCCAGCAGAGGAGCGGGAGGGCCTGCAGATACGCAGTATTTT. This sequence encodes CASRGAGGPADTQYF. V is TRBV6-5 and J is TRBJ2-3, with 10 bases that match TRBD2. This CDR3 is built from 15 residues. Trimming at V came to 6 bases and at J to 4 bases, leaving 7 bases not matched to a gene. The germline V gene has CDR1 MNHEY and CDR2 SVGAGI.

CDR3 protein: CASSESLGALGNTIYF. CDR3 in DNA: TGCGCCAGCAGTGAGTCGTTGGGGGCGCTTGGAAACACCATATATTTT. This rearrangement joins TRBV10-2 to TRBJ1-3; perhaps TRBD1 as D (6 bases). Germline V gene data show CDR1 as WSHSY and CDR2 as SAAADI. This CDR3 region has 16 residues. Trimming took 0 bases from V and 3 from J, leaving 12 bases between them.

The chain is built from TRBV11-1 and TRBJ2-1; TRBD1 matches 9 bases. Germline CDR1 SGHAT, CDR2 FQDESV (reference sequence). J lost 4 bases, V lost 4 bases, and 2 bases had no gene match. The CDR3 sequence is 14 residues long. CDR3 amino acids: CASSWGQGYNEQFF. The CDR3 nucleotides read TGTGCCAGCAGCTGGGGACAGGGATACAATGAGCAGTTCTTC.

This chain joins TRBV27 and TRBJ2-3; 10 bases align to TRBD2. CDR1 and CDR2 (germline): MNHEY, SMNVEV (reference sequence). The CDR3 extends over 16 amino acids. The V gene end was trimmed by 5 bases and the J gene end by 1 base; junction bases not matched to a gene: 6. CDR3: CASSELGTSGTDTQYF. As DNA, the CDR3 is TGTGCCAGCAGTGAACTCGGGACTAGCGGCACAGATACGCAGTATTTT.

V is TRBV9 and J is TRBJ2-2, with TRBD2 matching 9 bases. Germline-derived CDR1 and CDR2 are SGDLS and YYNGEE. The CDR3 spans 16 residues. V gave up 0 bases and J gave up 7 bases; unmatched junction bases: 7. The CDR3 bases are TGTGCCAGCAGCGTAGATAGCGGGAGAACGGGCGGGGAGCTGTTTTTT. Amino acid sequence: CASSVDSGRTGGELFF.

The chain uses TRBV6-9 and TRBJ1-2; 8 bases agree with TRBD1. Germline CDR1 is MNHGY and CDR2 is SVAAGI. The V gene end was trimmed by 10 bases and the J gene end by 4 bases; junction bases not matched to a gene: 17. This CDR3 comprises 16 residues. The CDR3 region has the DNA TGTGCCACCTGTGGGCAGGGGGCTTCTCTCGCCTATGGCTACACCTTC. As protein: CATCGQGASLAYGYTF.

The gene calls are TRBV27 and TRBJ2-7; 15 bases agree with TRBD2. Germline CDR1 and CDR2: MNHEY and SMNVEV (reference sequence). CDR3 length: 16 residues. J lost 4 bases, V lost 5 bases, and 6 bases had no gene match. The CDR3 reads CASSTHGLAGGYEQYF. CDR3 coding DNA: TGTGCCAGCAGTACCCACGGACTAGCGGGAGGGTACGAGCAGTACTTC.

This clone appeared once. The chain is built from TRBV7-2 and TRBJ1-2; 7 bases map to TRBD1. Germline V gene lookup returns CDR1 SGHTA and CDR2 FQGNSA. V shed 5 bases and J 0 bases; nucleotides not matched to a gene: 6. This CDR3 is 15 amino acids long. The CDR3 loop reads CASSARGTANYGYTF. The CDR3 DNA sequence: TGTGCCAGCAGCGCAAGAGGGACAGCTAACTATGGCTACACCTTC.

This chain uses TRBV4-1 with TRBJ2-1; D gene unclear. Trimming took off 4 bases at V and 13 bases at J, with 14 bases between the two ends. CDR3 length: 12 amino acids. Germline-derived CDR1 and CDR2 are MGHRA and YSYEKL. CDR3: CASSLRTGPQFF. The DNA for the CDR3 is TGCGCCAGCAGCCTAAGAACGGGCCCTCAGTTCTTC.

This chain links TRBV7-3 with TRBJ2-1; perhaps TRBD2 as D (6 bases). Between the trimmed V and J ends, which lost 5 bases and 0 bases, there was a span of 11 bases. The CDR3 spans 15 residues. Germline V gene lookup returns CDR1 SGHTA and CDR2 FQGTGA. CDR3 loop: CASSPLGSSYNEQFF. The CDR3, as DNA: TGTGCCAGCAGCCCCCTCGGGAGCTCCTACAATGAGCAGTTCTTC.

In its sample, this clone was seen once. The rearrangement joins TRBV27 to TRBJ2-2, with 8 bases aligning to TRBD2. Trimming removed 7 bases from V and 1 base from J; junction bases left unmatched: 11. Germline loops: CDR1 MNHEY, CDR2 SMNVEV (reference sequence). The CDR3 sequence is 17 residues long. For the CDR3, the DNA is TGTGCCAGCACCCGGCGGGAGGATTATGGGAACACCGGGGAGCTGTTTTTT. Translated: CASTRREDYGNTGELFF.

This chain connects TRBV2 to TRBJ1-5, with D perhaps matching TRBD1 (6 bases). CDR1 is SNHLY, CDR2 FYNNEI, per germline. Between the trimmed V and J ends, which lost 7 bases and 6 bases, there was a span of 16 bases. The CDR3 has 14 amino acids. CDR3 amino acids: CASTNGQGSQPQHF. DNA of the CDR3: TGTGCCAGCACGAATGGGCAGGGGAGTCAGCCCCAGCATTTT.

The V gene is TRBV9, the J gene TRBJ2-2, with 8 bases that match TRBD2. Germline-derived CDR1 and CDR2 are SGDLS and YYNGEE. After removal of 5 bases from V and 6 bases from J, the junction contained 6 bases not matched to a gene. CDR3 length: 14 residues. As DNA, the CDR3 is TGTGCCAGCAGACAGGGACTAGGCGCCGGGGAGCTGTTTTTT. Translating it yields CASRQGLGAGELFF.

The genes are TRBV5-1 and TRBJ2-5; TRBD1 matches at 10 bases. The CDR3 runs 15 residues. V was pared by 2 bases and J by 5 bases, with 6 bases of the junction left unmatched. Germline CDR1 and CDR2: SGHRS and YFSETQ. The CDR3 DNA follows: TGCGCCAGCAGCTTTTTGACAGGGGGCGATGAGACCCAGTACTTC. Translated: CASSFLTGGDETQYF. Supplemented by reference TRBV5-1 and TRBJ2-5, the full variable domain reads KAGVTQTPRYLIKTRGQQVTLSCSPISGHRSVSWYQQTPGQGLQFLFEYFSETQRNKGNFPGRFSGRQFSNSRSEMNVSTLELGDSALYLCASSFLTGGDETQYFGPGTRLLVL.

The chain couples TRBV15 to TRBJ2-7; a weak D match, TRBD1 (5 bases). The ends were cut back, 3 bases at V and 4 bases at J, with 16 bases in the middle. Germline V gene lookup returns CDR1 LNHNV and CDR2 YYDKDF (reference sequence). The CDR3 consists of 15 residues. CDR3 sequence: CATSRPGPRSYEQYF. CDR3 nucleotides: TGTGCCACCAGCAGGCCAGGGCCGCGATCTTACGAGCAGTACTTC.

The rearrangement links TRBV14 to TRBJ2-7; D call uncertain. The V gene lost 4 bases and the J gene lost 4 bases, with 8 bases spanning the gap. The CDR3 runs to 12 residues. The germline CDR1 and CDR2 sequences are SGHDN and FVKESK. The CDR3 region is CASSRLRYEQYF. CDR3 DNA sequence: TGTGCCAGCAGCCGGTTGCGGTACGAGCAGTACTTC.

The chain uses TRBV6-5 and TRBJ1-5, with a possible D match to TRBD1 (5 bases). The CDR3 is 15 amino acids. V was shortened by 2 bases and J by 4 bases, with 12 bases between the two germline ends. CDR1 and CDR2 (germline): MNHEY, SVGAGI. This CDR3 is CASSYGTDNNQPQHF. DNA of the CDR3: TGTGCCAGCAGTTACGGGACGGACAATAATCAGCCCCAGCATTTT.

The count of this clone is one. The rearrangement joins TRBV27 to TRBJ2-7, with a weak D call TRBD1 (5 bases). The V gene's germline CDR1 is MNHEY and CDR2 SMNVEV (reference sequence). The CDR3 contains 13 residues. The ends were cut back, 5 bases at V and 3 bases at J, with 11 bases in the middle. As DNA, the CDR3 is TGTGCCAGCAGTCAATCGACAGACTACGAGCAGTACTTC. It is translated as CASSQSTDYEQYF.

In its sample, this clone was seen once. DNA for the CDR3: TGTGCCAGCAGCCTGGACAGTCGCATGCTGAACACCGGGGAGCTGTTTTTT. Translating it yields CASSLDSRMLNTGELFF. V usage is TRBV7-8 and J usage is TRBJ2-2, with D possibly matching TRBD1 (6 bases). Looked up from germline, CDR1 is SGHVS and CDR2 is FQNEAQ. V was pared by 5 bases and J by 1 base, with 17 bases between. The CDR3 spans 17 residues.

This clone has only a few counts. The chain combines TRBV28 with TRBJ1-4; D might be TRBD1 (5 bases). The germline V gene encodes CDR1 MDHEN and CDR2 SYDVKM. This CDR3 comprises 14 residues. V was pared by 4 bases and J by 6 bases, with 12 bases between. The CDR3 DNA is TGTGCCAGCAGTTACAAGGGGTATCATGAAAAACTGTTTTTT. Encoded protein: CASSYKGYHEKLFF.